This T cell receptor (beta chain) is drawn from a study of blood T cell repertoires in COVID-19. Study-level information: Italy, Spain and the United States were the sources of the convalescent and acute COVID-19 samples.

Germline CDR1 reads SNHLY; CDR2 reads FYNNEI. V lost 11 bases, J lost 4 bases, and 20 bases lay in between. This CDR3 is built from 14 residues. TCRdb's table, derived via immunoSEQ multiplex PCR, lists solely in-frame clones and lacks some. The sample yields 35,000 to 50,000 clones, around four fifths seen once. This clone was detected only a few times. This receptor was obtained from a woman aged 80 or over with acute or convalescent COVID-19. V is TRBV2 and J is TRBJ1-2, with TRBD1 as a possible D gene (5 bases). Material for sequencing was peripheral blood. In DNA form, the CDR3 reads TGTGCCTCCCGAAGGGGCTTTGCAGTCTATGGCTACACCTTC. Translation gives CASRRGFAVYGYTF.